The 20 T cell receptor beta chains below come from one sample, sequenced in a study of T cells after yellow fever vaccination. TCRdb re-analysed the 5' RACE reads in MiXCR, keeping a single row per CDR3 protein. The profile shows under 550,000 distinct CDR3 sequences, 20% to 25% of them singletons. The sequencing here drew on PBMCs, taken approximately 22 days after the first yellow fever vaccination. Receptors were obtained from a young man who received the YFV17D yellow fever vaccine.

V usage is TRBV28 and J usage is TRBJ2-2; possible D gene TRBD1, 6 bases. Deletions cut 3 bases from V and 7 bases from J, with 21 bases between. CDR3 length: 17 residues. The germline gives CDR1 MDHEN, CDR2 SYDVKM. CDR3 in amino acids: CASSFPMRGGENGELFF. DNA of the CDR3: TGTGCCAGCAGTTTCCCCATGAGAGGGGGTGAGAACGGGGAGCTGTTTTTT.

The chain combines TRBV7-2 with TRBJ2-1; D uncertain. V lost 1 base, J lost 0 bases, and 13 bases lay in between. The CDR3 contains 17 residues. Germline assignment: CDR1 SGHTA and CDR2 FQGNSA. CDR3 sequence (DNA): TGTGCCAGCAGCTTAGTACTTGGATATAGCTCCTACAATGAGCAGTTCTTC. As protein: CASSLVLGYSSYNEQFF.

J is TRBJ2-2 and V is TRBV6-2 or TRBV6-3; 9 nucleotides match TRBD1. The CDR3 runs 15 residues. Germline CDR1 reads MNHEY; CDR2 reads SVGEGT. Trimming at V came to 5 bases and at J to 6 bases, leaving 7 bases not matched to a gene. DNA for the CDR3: TGTGCCAGCAGTGACCCGGGACAGGGCGCCGGGGAGCTGTTTTTT. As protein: CASSDPGQGAGELFF.

The CDR3 here is CATVTGGAAGELFF. CDR3 DNA sequence: TGTGCCACCGTAACAGGGGGCGCGGCCGGGGAGCTGTTTTTT. The chain employs TRBV28 and TRBJ2-2, with 9 nucleotides matching TRBD1. V was clipped by 10 bases and J by 6 bases; unmatched bases: 9. The CDR3 is made up of 14 amino acids. Germline assignment: CDR1 MDHEN and CDR2 SYDVKM.

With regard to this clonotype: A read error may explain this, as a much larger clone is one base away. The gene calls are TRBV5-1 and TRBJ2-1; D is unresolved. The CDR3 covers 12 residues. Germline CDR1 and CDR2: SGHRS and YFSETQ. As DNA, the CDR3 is TGCGCCAGCAACTTGGTGATGGGTGAGCAGTTCTTC. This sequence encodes CASNLVMGEQFF.

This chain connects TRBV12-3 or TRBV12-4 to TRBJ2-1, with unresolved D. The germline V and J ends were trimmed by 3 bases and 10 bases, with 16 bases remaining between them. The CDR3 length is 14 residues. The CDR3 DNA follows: TGTGCCAGCAGTTTCCGGACGAAGATCCCGGAGCAGTTCTTC. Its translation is CASSFRTKIPEQFF.

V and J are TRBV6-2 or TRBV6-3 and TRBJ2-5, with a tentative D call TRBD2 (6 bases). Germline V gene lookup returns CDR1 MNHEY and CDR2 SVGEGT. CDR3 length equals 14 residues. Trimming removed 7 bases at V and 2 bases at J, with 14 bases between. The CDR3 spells CASTPGGDQETQYF. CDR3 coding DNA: TGTGCCAGCACCCCAGGCGGGGATCAAGAGACCCAGTACTTC.

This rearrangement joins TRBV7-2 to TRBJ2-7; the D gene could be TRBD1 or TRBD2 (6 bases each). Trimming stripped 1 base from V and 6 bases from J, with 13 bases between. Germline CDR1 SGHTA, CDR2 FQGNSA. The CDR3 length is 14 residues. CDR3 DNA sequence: TGTGCCAGCAGCTTAGTAGGGGGGCTTTCCGAGCAGTACGTC. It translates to CASSLVGGLSEQYV.

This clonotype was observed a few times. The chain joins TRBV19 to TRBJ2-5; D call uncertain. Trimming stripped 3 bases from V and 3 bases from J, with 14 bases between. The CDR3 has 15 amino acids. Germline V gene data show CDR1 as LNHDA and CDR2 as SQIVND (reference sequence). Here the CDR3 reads CASSIRSLREETQYF. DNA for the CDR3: TGTGCCAGTAGTATTAGGTCCCTCCGAGAAGAGACCCAGTACTTC.

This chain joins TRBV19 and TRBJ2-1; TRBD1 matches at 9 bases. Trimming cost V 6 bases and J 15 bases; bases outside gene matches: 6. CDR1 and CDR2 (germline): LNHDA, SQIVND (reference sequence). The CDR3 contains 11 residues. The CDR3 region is CASSSGTGTFF. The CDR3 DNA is TGTGCCAGTAGCTCCGGGACAGGGACGTTCTTC.

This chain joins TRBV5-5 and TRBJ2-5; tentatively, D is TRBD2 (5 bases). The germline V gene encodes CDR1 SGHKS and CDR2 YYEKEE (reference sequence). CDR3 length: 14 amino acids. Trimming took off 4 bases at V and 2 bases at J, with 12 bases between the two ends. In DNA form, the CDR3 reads TGTGCCAGCAGCGCCCGGGGTCTACAAGAGACCCAGTACTTC. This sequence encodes CASSARGLQETQYF.

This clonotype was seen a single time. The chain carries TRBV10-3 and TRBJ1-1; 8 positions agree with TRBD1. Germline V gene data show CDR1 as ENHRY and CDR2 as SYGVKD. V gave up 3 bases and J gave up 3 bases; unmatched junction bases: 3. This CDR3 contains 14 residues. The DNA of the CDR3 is TGTGCCATCAGTGACAGGGGGCTGTACACTGAAGCTTTCTTT. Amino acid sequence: CAISDRGLYTEAFF.

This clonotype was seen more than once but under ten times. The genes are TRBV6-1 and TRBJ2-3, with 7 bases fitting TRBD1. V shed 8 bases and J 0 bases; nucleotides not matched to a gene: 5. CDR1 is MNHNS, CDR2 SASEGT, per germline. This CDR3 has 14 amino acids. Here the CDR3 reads CASGQDISTDTQYF. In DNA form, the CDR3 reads TGTGCCAGCGGACAGGACATTAGCACAGATACGCAGTATTTT.

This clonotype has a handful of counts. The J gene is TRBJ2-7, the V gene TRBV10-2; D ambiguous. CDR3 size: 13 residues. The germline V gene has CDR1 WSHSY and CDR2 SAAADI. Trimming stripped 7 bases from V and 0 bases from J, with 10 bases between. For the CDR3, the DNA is TGCGCCAGCACTGATATCCTCTCCTACGAGCAGTACTTC. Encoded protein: CASTDILSYEQYF.

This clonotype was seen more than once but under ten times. In DNA form, the CDR3 reads TGTGCCAGCAGTTACTCTGTCATTTTAGGGTATGAGCAGTTCTTC. Its protein is CASSYSVILGYEQFF. The chain combines TRBV6-5 with TRBJ2-1; D not certain. CDR1 is MNHEY, CDR2 SVGAGI, per germline. The CDR3 covers 15 residues. Trimming removed 0 bases from V and 8 bases from J, with 14 bases in between.

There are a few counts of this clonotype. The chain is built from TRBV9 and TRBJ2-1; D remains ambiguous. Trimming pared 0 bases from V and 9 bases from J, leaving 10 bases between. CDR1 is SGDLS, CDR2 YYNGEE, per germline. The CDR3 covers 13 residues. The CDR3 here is CASSVAAGLEQFF. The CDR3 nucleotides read TGTGCCAGCAGCGTAGCAGCAGGCCTTGAGCAGTTCTTC.

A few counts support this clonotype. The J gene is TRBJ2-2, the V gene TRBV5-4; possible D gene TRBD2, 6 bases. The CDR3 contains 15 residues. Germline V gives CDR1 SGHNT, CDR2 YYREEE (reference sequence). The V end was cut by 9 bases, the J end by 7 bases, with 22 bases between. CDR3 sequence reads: CAIPLGLANDGELFF. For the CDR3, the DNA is TGTGCCATCCCCCTGGGGCTAGCGAATGACGGGGAGCTGTTTTTT.

Here the CDR3 DNA reads TGTGCCAGCAGTTACCAGGGGCGTGACACTGAAGCTTTCTTT. As protein: CASSYQGRDTEAFF. The chain joins TRBV6-5 to TRBJ1-1; D might be TRBD1 (6 bases). In germline, CDR1 is MNHEY, CDR2 SVGAGI. Trimming stripped 2 bases from V and 3 bases from J, with 10 bases between. The CDR3 covers 14 residues.

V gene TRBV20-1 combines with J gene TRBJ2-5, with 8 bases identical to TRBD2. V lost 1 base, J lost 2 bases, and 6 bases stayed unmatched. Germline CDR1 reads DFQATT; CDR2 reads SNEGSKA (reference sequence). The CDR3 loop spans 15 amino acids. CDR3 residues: CSARVTGGPQETQYF. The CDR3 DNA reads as TGCAGTGCTAGAGTAACGGGGGGGCCGCAAGAGACCCAGTACTTC.

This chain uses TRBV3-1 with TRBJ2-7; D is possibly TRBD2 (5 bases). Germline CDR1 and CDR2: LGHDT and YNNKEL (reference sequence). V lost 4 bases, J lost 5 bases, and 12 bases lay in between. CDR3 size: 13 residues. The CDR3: CASSPPGLDEQYF. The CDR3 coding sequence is TGTGCCAGCAGCCCCCCCGGACTCGACGAGCAGTACTTC.